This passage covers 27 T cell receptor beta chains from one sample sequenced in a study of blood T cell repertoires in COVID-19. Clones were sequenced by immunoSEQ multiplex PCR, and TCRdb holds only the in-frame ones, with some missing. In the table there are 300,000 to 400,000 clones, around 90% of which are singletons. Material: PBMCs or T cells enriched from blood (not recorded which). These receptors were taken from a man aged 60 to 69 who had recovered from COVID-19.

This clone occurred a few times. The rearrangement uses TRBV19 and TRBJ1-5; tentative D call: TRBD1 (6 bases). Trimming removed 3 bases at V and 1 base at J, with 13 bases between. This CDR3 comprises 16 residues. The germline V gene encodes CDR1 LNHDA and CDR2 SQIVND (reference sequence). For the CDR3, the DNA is TGTGCCAGTAGTATGGGCAGGGGCTCCAGCAATCAGCCCCAGCATTTT. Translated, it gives CASSMGRGSSNQPQHF. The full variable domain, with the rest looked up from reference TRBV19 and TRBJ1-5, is DGGITQSPKYLFRKEGQNVTLSCEQNLNHDAMYWYRQDPGQGLRLIYYSQIVNDFQKGDIAEGYSVSREKKESFPLTVTSAQKNPTAFYLCASSMGRGSSNQPQHFGDGTRLSIL.

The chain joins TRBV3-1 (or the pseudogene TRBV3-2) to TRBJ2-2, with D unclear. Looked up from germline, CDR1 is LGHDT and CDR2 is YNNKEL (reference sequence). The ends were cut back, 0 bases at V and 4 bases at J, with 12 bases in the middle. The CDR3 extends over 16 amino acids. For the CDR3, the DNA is TGTGCCAGCAGCCAAGATCCCACTCGCCCCACCGGGGAGCTGTTTTTT. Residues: CASSQDPTRPTGELFF.

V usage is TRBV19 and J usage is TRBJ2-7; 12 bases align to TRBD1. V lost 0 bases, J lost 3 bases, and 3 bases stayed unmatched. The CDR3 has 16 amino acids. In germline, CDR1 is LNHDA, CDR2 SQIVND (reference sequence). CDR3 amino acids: CASSIDGTGGVYEQYF. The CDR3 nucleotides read TGTGCCAGTAGTATAGACGGGACAGGGGGCGTCTACGAGCAGTACTTC.

The CDR3 spells CASSFTGTSEYNEQFF. The CDR3 DNA reads TGCGCCAGCAGCTTCACCGGGACTAGCGAGTACAATGAGCAGTTCTTC. This chain joins TRBV5-1 and TRBJ2-1; 10 bases are shared with TRBD2. Germline CDR1 is SGHRS and CDR2 is YFSETQ. This CDR3 spans 16 amino acids. After removal of 2 bases from V and 4 bases from J, the junction contained 6 bases not matched to a gene.

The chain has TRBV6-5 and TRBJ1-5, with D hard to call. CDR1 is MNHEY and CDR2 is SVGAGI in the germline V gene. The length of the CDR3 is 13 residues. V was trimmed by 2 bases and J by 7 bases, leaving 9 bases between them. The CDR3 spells CASSYRGGQPQHF. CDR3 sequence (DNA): TGTGCCAGCAGTTACCGTGGAGGCCAGCCCCAGCATTTT.

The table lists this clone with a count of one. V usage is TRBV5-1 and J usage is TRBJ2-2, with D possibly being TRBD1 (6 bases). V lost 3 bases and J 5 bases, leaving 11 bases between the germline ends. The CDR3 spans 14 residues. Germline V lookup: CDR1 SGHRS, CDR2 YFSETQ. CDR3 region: CASSSGQTTGELFF. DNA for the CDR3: TGCGCCAGCAGCTCTGGACAGACAACCGGGGAGCTGTTTTTT. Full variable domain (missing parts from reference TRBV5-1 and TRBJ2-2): KAGVTQTPRYLIKTRGQQVTLSCSPISGHRSVSWYQQTPGQGLQFLFEYFSETQRNKGNFPGRFSGRQFSNSRSEMNVSTLELGDSALYLCASSSGQTTGELFFGEGSRLTVL.

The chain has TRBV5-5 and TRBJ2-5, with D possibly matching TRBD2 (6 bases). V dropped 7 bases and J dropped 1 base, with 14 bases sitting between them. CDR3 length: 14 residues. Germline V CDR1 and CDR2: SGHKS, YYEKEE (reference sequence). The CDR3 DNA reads TGTGCCAGCGGACCGCCGGAGGGCCAAGAGACCCAGTACTTC. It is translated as CASGPPEGQETQYF. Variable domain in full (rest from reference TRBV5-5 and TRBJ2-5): DAGVTQSPTHLIKTRGQQVTLRCSPISGHKSVSWYQQVLGQGPQFIFQYYEKEERGRGNFPDRFSARQFPNYSSELNVNALLLGDSALYLCASGPPEGQETQYFGPGTRLLVL.

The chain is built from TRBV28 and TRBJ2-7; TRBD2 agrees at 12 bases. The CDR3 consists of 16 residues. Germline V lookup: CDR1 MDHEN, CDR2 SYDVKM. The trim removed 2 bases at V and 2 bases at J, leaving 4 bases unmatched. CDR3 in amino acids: CASSLTASGRAYEQYF. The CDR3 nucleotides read TGTGCCAGCAGTTTAACGGCTAGCGGGAGGGCCTACGAGCAGTACTTC.

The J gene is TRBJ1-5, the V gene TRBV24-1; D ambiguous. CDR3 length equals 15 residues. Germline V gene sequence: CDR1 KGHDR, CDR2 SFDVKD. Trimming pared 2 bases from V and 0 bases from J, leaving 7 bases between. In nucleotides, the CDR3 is TGTGCCACCAGTGATTCTGGCAGTAGCAATCAGCCCCAGCATTTT. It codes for CATSDSGSSNQPQHF.

The DNA of the CDR3 is TGTGCCAGCAGCACCAACCACTACACAGATACGCAGTATTTT. Protein sequence: CASSTNHYTDTQYF. This chain joins TRBV11-2 and TRBJ2-3; D remains ambiguous. Germline-derived CDR1 and CDR2 are SGHAT and FQNNGV. Trimming stripped 5 bases from V and 2 bases from J, with 11 bases between. The CDR3 is 14 residues long.

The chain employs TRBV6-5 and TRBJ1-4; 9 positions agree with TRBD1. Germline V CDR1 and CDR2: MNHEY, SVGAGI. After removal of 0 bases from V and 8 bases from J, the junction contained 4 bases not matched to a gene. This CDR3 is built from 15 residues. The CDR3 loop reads CASSYSGTGKEKLFF. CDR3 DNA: TGTGCCAGCAGTTACTCCGGGACAGGGAAAGAAAAACTGTTTTTT.

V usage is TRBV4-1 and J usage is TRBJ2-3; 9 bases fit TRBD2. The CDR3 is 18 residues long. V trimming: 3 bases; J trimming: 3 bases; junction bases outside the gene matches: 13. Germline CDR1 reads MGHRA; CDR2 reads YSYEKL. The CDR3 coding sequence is TGCGCCAGCAGCCAGAGAATAGGAGCTAGCGGGATTACAGATACGCAGTATTTT. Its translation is CASSQRIGASGITDTQYF.

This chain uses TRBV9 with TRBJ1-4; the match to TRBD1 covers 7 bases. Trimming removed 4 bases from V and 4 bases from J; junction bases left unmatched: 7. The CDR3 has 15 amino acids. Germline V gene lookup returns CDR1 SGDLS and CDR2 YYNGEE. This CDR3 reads CASSPTGDGNEKLFF. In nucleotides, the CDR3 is TGTGCCAGCAGCCCCACAGGGGACGGTAATGAAAAACTGTTTTTT.

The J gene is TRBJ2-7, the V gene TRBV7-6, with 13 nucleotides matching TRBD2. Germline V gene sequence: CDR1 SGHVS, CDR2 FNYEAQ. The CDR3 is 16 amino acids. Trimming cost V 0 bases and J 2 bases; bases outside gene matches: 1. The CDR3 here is CASSLAGLAGAYEQYF. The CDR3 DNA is TGTGCCAGCAGCTTAGCCGGACTAGCGGGAGCCTACGAGCAGTACTTC.

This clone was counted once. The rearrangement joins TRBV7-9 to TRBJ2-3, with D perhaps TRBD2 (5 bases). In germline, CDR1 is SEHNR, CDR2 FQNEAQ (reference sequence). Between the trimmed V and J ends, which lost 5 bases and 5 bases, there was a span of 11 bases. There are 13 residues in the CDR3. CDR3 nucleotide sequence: TGTGCCAGCAGCCCCGTGGCGGGAGATACGCAGTATTTT. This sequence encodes CASSPVAGDTQYF.

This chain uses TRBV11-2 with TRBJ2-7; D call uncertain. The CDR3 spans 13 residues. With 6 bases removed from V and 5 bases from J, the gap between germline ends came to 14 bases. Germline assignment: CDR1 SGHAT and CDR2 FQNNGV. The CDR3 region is CASRPSGLDEQYF. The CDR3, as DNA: TGTGCCAGCAGGCCTAGTGGTCTCGACGAGCAGTACTTC.

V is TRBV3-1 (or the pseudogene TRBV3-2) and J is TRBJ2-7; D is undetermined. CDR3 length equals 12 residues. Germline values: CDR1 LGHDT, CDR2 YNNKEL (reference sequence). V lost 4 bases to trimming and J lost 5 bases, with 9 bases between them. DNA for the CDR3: TGTGCCAGCAGCCTCCTGGGCGACGAGCAGTACTTC. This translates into CASSLLGDEQYF.

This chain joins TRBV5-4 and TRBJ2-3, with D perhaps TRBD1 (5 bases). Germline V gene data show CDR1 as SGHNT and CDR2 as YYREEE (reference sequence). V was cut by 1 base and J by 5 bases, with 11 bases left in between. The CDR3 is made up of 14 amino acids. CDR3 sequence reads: CASSLPARGDTQYF. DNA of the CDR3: TGTGCCAGCAGCTTGCCGGCTAGGGGAGATACGCAGTATTTT.

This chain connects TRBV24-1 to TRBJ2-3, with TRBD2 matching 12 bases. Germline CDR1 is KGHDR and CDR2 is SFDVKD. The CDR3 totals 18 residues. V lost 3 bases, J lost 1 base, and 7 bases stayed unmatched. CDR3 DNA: TGTGCCACCAGTGATGGGGTACTAGCGGGAGGTGGCACAGATACGCAGTATTTT. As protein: CATSDGVLAGGGTDTQYF.

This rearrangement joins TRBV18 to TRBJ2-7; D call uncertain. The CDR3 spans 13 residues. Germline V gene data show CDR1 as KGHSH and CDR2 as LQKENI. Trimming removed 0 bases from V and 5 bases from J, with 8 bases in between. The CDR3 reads CASSPPSVDEQYF. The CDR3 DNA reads TGTGCCAGCTCACCACCGTCAGTGGACGAGCAGTACTTC.

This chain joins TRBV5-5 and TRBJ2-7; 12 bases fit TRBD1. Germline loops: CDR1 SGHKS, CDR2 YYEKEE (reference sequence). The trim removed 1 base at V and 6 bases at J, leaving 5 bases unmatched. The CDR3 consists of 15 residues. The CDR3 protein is CASSLRDRGLGEQYF. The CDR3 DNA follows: TGTGCCAGCAGCTTGCGGGACAGGGGGCTTGGCGAGCAGTACTTC.

The DNA for the CDR3 is TGTGCCAGCAGCTTAAGGGGTAGCACCGGGGAGCTGTTTTTT. Translated, it gives CASSLRGSTGELFF. The chain is built from TRBV14 and TRBJ2-2; D perhaps matches TRBD1 (5 bases). Per the germline V gene, CDR1 is SGHDN and CDR2 is FVKESK. The V gene lost 5 bases and the J gene lost 4 bases, with 11 bases spanning the gap. This CDR3 region has 14 residues.

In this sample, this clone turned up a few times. CDR3 DNA sequence: TGTGCCAGCAGCTTGAGGTCTCCCTACGAGCAGTACTTC. The encoded protein is CASSLRSPYEQYF. This chain uses TRBV7-9 with TRBJ2-7, with unresolved D. CDR1 is SEHNR, CDR2 FQNEAQ, per germline (reference sequence). Trimming took 3 bases from V and 2 from J, leaving 8 bases between them. The CDR3 consists of 13 residues.

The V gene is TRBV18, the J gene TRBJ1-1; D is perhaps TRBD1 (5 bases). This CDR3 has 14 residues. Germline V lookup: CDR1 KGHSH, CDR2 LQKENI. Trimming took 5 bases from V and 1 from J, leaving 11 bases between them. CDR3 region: CASSRDYSNTEAFF. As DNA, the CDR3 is TGTGCCAGCTCAAGGGACTACTCGAACACTGAAGCTTTCTTT.

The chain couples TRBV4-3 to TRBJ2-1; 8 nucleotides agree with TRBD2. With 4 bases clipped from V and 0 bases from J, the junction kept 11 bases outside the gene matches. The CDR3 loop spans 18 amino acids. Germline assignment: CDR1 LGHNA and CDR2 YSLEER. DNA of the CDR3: TGCGCCAGCAGCCTGGGACGGGTAGCGGGGAGCTCCTACAATGAGCAGTTCTTC. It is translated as CASSLGRVAGSSYNEQFF.

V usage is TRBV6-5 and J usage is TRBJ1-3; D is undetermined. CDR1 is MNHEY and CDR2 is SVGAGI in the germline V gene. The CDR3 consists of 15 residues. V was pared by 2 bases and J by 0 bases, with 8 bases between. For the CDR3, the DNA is TGTGCCAGCAGTTACCTCCTCGGCTCTGGAAACACCATATATTTT. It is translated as CASSYLLGSGNTIYF.

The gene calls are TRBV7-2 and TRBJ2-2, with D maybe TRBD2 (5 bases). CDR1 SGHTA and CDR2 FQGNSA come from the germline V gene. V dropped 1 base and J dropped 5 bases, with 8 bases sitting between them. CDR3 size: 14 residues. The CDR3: CASSLDRGTGELFF. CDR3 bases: TGTGCCAGCAGCTTAGATCGGGGAACCGGGGAGCTGTTTTTT.